This TCR beta chain was recovered during a study of T cell responses to AZD1222 COVID-19 vaccine. Study-wide results and limits: Seropositive AZD1222 recipients at baseline numbered only five or six. Targeting of unmutated variant regions was reportedly seen in nearly half of spike-specific TCRs. White British people made up most donors, females outnumbered males, and clonal diversity was possibly underestimated.

The CDR3 has 15 amino acids. V was clipped by 0 bases and J by 6 bases, with 14 bases between them. The V gene's germline CDR1 is SGDLS and CDR2 YYNGEE. A remark on this clone: The antigen remains unidentified.

Sequencing used immunoSEQ multiplex PCR; TCRdb keeps in-frame clones, though not all of them. This sample has around 150,000 clones; about nine tenths occur once, and the top ten carry 3.4%. The J gene is TRBJ2-3, the V gene TRBV9; no clear D. This clonotype originated in an adult in good health. The sample here was peripheral blood, taken on day 0 of AZD1222 vaccination. DNA for the CDR3: TGTGCCAGCAGCGTAGCACCAACAATAGGTGATACGCAGTATTTT. Its protein is CASSVAPTIGDTQYF.